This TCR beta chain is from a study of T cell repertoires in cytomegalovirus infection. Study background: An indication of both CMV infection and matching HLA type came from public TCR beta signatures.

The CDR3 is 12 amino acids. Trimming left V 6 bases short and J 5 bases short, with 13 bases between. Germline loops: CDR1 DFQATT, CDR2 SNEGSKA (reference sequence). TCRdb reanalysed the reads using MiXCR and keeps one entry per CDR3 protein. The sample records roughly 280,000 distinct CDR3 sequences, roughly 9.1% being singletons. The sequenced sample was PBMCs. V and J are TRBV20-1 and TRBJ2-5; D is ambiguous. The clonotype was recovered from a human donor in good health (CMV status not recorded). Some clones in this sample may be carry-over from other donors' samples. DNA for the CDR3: TGCAGTGCAGGGCGGCGATCTGAGACCCAGTACTTC. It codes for CSAGRRSETQYF.